The sequence of this T cell receptor (beta chain) was determined in a study of blood T cell repertoires in COVID-19. As for the study in general: Nucleic acid was either cDNA or gDNA, and it came from T cells, B-cell-depleted T cells, or PBMCs.

Clinical history as reported by participants underpinned cohort assignment. Recovery meant two consecutive negative NP/OP PCR tests, professional clearance, or resolved symptoms. CDR1 is SGHNT, CDR2 YYREEE, per germline (reference sequence). The CDR3 spans 18 residues. The ends lost 2 bases at V and 5 bases at J; junction bases unmatched: 16. Authors' analysis steps: Estimation of nucleated cell counts relied on the amplification of reference gene primers. Using immunoSEQ multiplex PCR, the repertoire was profiled, and TCRdb retains in-frame clones only, with some absent. V, J and clone size reflect that table, while D and trimming were determined from the DNA. The sample yields 200,000 to 250,000 clones, around 89% seen once.

The receptor's source is a woman in her thirties who had recovered from COVID-19. The source material was PBMCs or T cells enriched from blood (not recorded which). The gene calls are TRBV5-4 and TRBJ2-5; TRBD1 aligns across 9 bases. DNA of the CDR3: TGTGCCAGCAGCTTTGGGGCCACCGGGACAGGGAGTTTGGAGACCCAGTACTTC. Its translation is CASSFGATGTGSLETQYF.